The 28 T cell receptor beta chains listed next were all sequenced from one sample in a study of Graves' ophthalmopathy and Graves' hyperthyroidism. Amplified TCR beta CDR3 regions were obtained using RNA transcripts as template. First-round RT-PCR employed HTBI primers, with a second-round multiplex PCR after it. TCRdb analysed the multiplex PCR reads with MiXCR anew, one entry per CDR3 protein. Counted here are roughly 700,000 distinct CDR3 sequences, roughly two fifths occurring once; the ten biggest clones make up 35% to 55%. Material: peripheral blood. The receptors here all came from an adult man with Graves' ophthalmopathy.

J is TRBJ1-1 and V is TRBV6-6, with a possible D match to TRBD1 (5 bases). In germline, CDR1 is MNHNY, CDR2 SVGAGI (reference sequence). The CDR3 totals 12 residues. With 8 bases removed from V and 6 bases from J, the gap between germline ends came to 13 bases. The CDR3 DNA reads TGTGCCAGCTTTAAGGGGTACCCTGAAGCTTTCTTT. Protein product: CASFKGYPEAFF.

This clonotype came up many times. J is TRBJ1-6 and V is TRBV7-9; possible D gene TRBD1, 6 bases. Germline lookup yields CDR1 SEHNR and CDR2 FQNEAQ (reference sequence). V was trimmed by 4 bases and J by 7 bases, leaving 14 bases between them. The CDR3 totals 15 residues. DNA for the CDR3: TGTGCCAGCAGCTCCAGGGGACGGACGAATTCACCCCTCCACTTT. Protein: CASSSRGRTNSPLHF.

The chain recombines TRBV19 with TRBJ2-2, with 7 nucleotides matching TRBD1. Per the germline V gene, CDR1 is LNHDA and CDR2 is SQIVND (reference sequence). This CDR3 spans 14 amino acids. J gave up 0 bases and V 6 bases, and 1 base lay outside the gene matches. The CDR3 sequence: CASRGGPNTGELFF. DNA of the CDR3: TGTGCCAGTAGAGGGGGCCCGAACACCGGGGAGCTGTTTTTT.

This clonotype was detected ten times or more. A read error may produce the germline difference seen at one junction end. The rearrangement joins TRBV20-1 to TRBJ2-7; TRBD1 matches at 8 bases. The CDR3 loop spans 13 amino acids. The germline V gene encodes CDR1 DFQATT and CDR2 SNEGSKA (reference sequence). In DNA form, the CDR3 reads TGCAGCGCTACTGGACAGGGTTACTACGAGCAGTACTTC. It is translated as CSATGQGYYEQYF.

This chain connects TRBV7-6 to TRBJ2-6, with a tentative D call TRBD1 (5 bases). Germline V gene lookup returns CDR1 SGHVS and CDR2 FNYEAQ. The CDR3 spans 16 residues. V shed 3 bases and J shed 0 bases, with 9 bases lying between them. CDR3 bases: TGTGCCAGCAGCTTGATCAGGGACTCTGGGGCCAACGTCCTGACTTTC. Encoded protein: CASSLIRDSGANVLTF.

V and J are TRBV11-2 and TRBJ2-7; 15 nucleotides match TRBD2. V trimming: 5 bases; J trimming: 3 bases; junction bases outside the gene matches: 14. Germline loops: CDR1 SGHAT, CDR2 FQNNGV. This CDR3 comprises 19 residues. CDR3 coding DNA: TGTGCCAGCAGCCAGCCCTTGGGACTAGCGGGAGGACTGAACTACGAGCAGTACTTC. Translating gives CASSQPLGLAGGLNYEQYF. The full variable domain, in which reference TRBV11-2 and TRBJ2-7 provide the parts outside the CDR3, is EAGVAQSPRYKIIEKRQSVAFWCNPISGHATLYWYQQILGQGPKLLIQFQNNGVVDDSQLPKDRFSAERLKGVDSTLKIQPAKLEDSAVYLCASSQPLGLAGGLNYEQYFGPGTRLTVT.

V gene TRBV7-3 combines with J gene TRBJ1-1; weak D call: TRBD1 (5 bases). Trimming took off 6 bases at V and 5 bases at J, with 16 bases between the two ends. This CDR3 is built from 14 residues. The V gene's germline CDR1 is SGHTA and CDR2 FQGTGA. Written as DNA, the CDR3 is TGTGCCAGCAGTTTACCCCAGGAGGGGACTGAAGCTTTCTTT. The encoded protein is CASSLPQEGTEAFF.

Concerning this clonotype: A much larger clone lies a single base off, so this may be a read error. The V call is TRBV7-9, the J call TRBJ1-5; 9 positions match TRBD1. Per germline, CDR1 SEHNR and CDR2 FQNEAQ (reference sequence). The CDR3 runs to 16 residues. V lost 5 bases to trimming and J lost 5 bases; unmatched junction nucleotides: 10. The CDR3 region is CASSLSWTGVYQPQHF. The CDR3, as DNA: TGTGCCAGCAGCCTAAGTTGGACAGGGGTCTATCAGCCCCAGCATTTT.

This clonotype was seen a handful of times. A read error may be the cause here, since a much bigger clone is one base away. This chain joins TRBV10-3 and TRBJ2-5; D might be TRBD1 (5 bases). CDR3 size: 13 residues. Deletions cut 9 bases from V and 2 bases from J, with 13 bases between. Per the germline V gene, CDR1 is ENHRY and CDR2 is SYGVKD. The CDR3 nucleotides are TGTGCCATAGGGGCAGAACTTCAAGAGACCCAGTACTTC. The encoded protein is CAIGAELQETQYF.

This clonotype was seen a few times. The chain links TRBV7-9 to TRBJ2-5; 12 positions agree with TRBD2. Germline CDR1 and CDR2: SEHNR and FQNEAQ (reference sequence). This CDR3 spans 15 amino acids. V shed 4 bases, J shed 3 bases, and the junction held 3 bases outside the gene matches. The DNA for the CDR3 is TGTGCCAGCAGCTACCGGACTAGCGGGGAAGAGACCCAGTACTTC. Translation gives CASSYRTSGEETQYF. Combining the CDR3 with reference TRBV7-9 and TRBJ2-5 gives the whole variable domain DTGVSQNPRHKITKRGQNVTFRCDPISEHNRLYWYRQTLGQGPEFLTYFQNEAQLEKSRLLSDRFSAERPKGSFSTLEIQRTEQGDSAMYLCASSYRTSGEETQYFGPGTRLLVL.

This clonotype came up many times. J is TRBJ2-7 and V is TRBV29-1, with D uncertain. The length of the CDR3 is 10 residues. Germline loops: CDR1 SQVTM, CDR2 ANQGSEA. The ends were cut back, 6 bases at V and 3 bases at J, with 6 bases in the middle. This CDR3 is CSVMNYEQYF. Here the CDR3 DNA reads TGCAGCGTCATGAACTACGAGCAGTACTTC.

The table lists this clonotype with a few counts. The rearrangement uses TRBV7-9 and TRBJ1-4; unclear D gene. The germline V and J ends were trimmed by 4 bases and 8 bases, with 17 bases remaining between them. Germline V CDR1 and CDR2: SEHNR, FQNEAQ (reference sequence). The CDR3 is 15 residues long. The CDR3 DNA sequence: TGTGCCAGCAGCTCCCTGGGCCCGGCAAGGGAAAAACTGTTTTTT. This gives the protein CASSSLGPAREKLFF. The whole variable domain, remainder taken from reference TRBV7-9 and TRBJ1-4, is DTGVSQNPRHKITKRGQNVTFRCDPISEHNRLYWYRQTLGQGPEFLTYFQNEAQLEKSRLLSDRFSAERPKGSFSTLEIQRTEQGDSAMYLCASSSLGPAREKLFFGSGTQLSVL.

J is TRBJ1-4 and V is TRBV7-2, with D uncertain. V was trimmed by 8 bases and J by 7 bases, leaving 14 bases between them. CDR1 SGHTA and CDR2 FQGNSA come from the germline V gene. CDR3 length: 13 residues. The CDR3 sequence is CASSPGWGEKLFF. CDR3 nucleotides: TGTGCCAGCTCCCCGGGGTGGGGTGAAAAACTGTTTTTT.

This chain joins TRBV12-3 or TRBV12-4 and TRBJ2-6; 8 nucleotides match TRBD1. The J segment lost 3 bases and the V segment lost 5 bases, leaving 9 bases of the junction unmatched. The CDR3 runs to 17 residues. CDR3 loop: CASSNRGRGLGANVLTF. CDR3 DNA sequence: TGTGCCAGCAGTAATCGGGGCAGGGGGCTTGGGGCCAACGTCCTGACTTTC.

The rearrangement uses TRBV12-3 or TRBV12-4 and TRBJ1-6; D is unclear. Between the trimmed V and J ends, which lost 4 bases and 7 bases, there was a span of 11 bases. There are 14 residues in the CDR3. CDR3 nucleotides: TGTGCCAGCAGTTACTCTCCCGTAAATTCACCCCTCCACTTT. It encodes CASSYSPVNSPLHF.

V gene TRBV9 combines with J gene TRBJ2-5, with D maybe TRBD2 (6 bases). Germline CDR1 SGDLS, CDR2 YYNGEE. CDR3 length: 15 residues. Between the trimmed V and J ends, which lost 4 bases and 5 bases, there was a span of 18 bases. The CDR3 nucleotides read TGTGCCAGCAGCCAAGATTCCGCGGGGAGGGAGACCCAGTACTTC. Protein sequence: CASSQDSAGRETQYF. Supplemented by reference TRBV9 and TRBJ2-5, the full variable domain reads DSGVTQTPKHLITATGQRVTLRCSPRSGDLSVYWYQQSLDQGLQFLIQYYNGEERAKGNILERFSAQQFPDLHSELNLSSLELGDSALYFCASSQDSAGRETQYFGPGTRLLVL.

On this clonotype: The CDR3 does not end in the conserved phenylalanine or tryptophan, so this is likely a read error. Because the CDR3's place on the DNA is in doubt, the DNA is left out and the CDR3 is given as listed by TCRdb. The chain couples TRBV29-1 to TRBJ2-2; TRBD2, as called in the table, went unchecked against the DNA. The CDR3 sequence runs 9 residues, both termini included. Germline CDR1 is SQVTM and CDR2 is ANQGSEA. CDR3 loop: CSVDASGMG.

This clonotype was detected only a few times. This chain joins TRBV9 and TRBJ1-6; D remains ambiguous. Looked up from germline, CDR1 is SGDLS and CDR2 is YYNGEE. The CDR3 sequence is 14 residues long. The ends were cut back, 4 bases at V and 6 bases at J, with 11 bases in the middle. CDR3 residues: CASSLGRANSPLHF. For the CDR3, the DNA is TGTGCCAGCAGCCTAGGCAGAGCTAATTCACCCCTCCACTTT.

Concerning this clonotype itself: A junction end diverges from the germline sequence, so it may reflect a read error. V and J are TRBV7-9 and TRBJ2-5; 7 bases match TRBD1. The germline V gene encodes CDR1 SEHNR and CDR2 FQNEAQ (reference sequence). The CDR3 spans 15 residues. This CDR3 is CASSFGQEYQETQHF. The DNA of the CDR3 is TGTGCCAGCAGCTTTGGACAGGAGTACCAAGAGACCCAGCACTTC.

Comments on this clonotype: One base away lies a much larger clone, so this may be a sequencing read error. The J gene is TRBJ2-5, the V gene TRBV29-1; D ambiguous. CDR1 and CDR2 (germline): SQVTM, ANQGSEA. The CDR3 has 14 amino acids. Trimming took off 2 bases at V and 0 bases at J, with 10 bases between the two ends. DNA of the CDR3: TGCAGCGTTGAAACGGGCAGAAACCAAGAGACCCAGTACTTC. This sequence encodes CSVETGRNQETQYF.

The chain links TRBV14 to TRBJ2-5, with 8 bases matching TRBD2. This CDR3 comprises 15 residues. The J segment lost 4 bases and the V segment lost 3 bases, leaving 7 bases of the junction unmatched. CDR1 and CDR2 from the germline V gene are SGHDN and FVKESK. The CDR3 spells CASSQFASGGETQYF. CDR3 nucleotides: TGTGCCAGCAGCCAGTTTGCGAGCGGGGGAGAGACCCAGTACTTC. Filled out from reference TRBV14 and TRBJ2-5, the complete variable domain reads EAGVTQFPSHSVIEKGQTVTLRCDPISGHDNLYWYRRVMGKEIKFLLHFVKESKQDESGMPNNRFLAERTGGTYSTLKVQPAELEDSGVYFCASSQFASGGETQYFGPGTRLLVL.

Only a few counts were recorded for this clonotype. The chain joins TRBV7-2 to TRBJ2-3; D remains unclear. The CDR3 extends over 14 amino acids. Germline assignment: CDR1 SGHTA and CDR2 FQGNSA. V gave up 3 bases and J gave up 0 bases, with 7 bases separating them. CDR3 DNA: TGTGCCAGCAGCTTGGCACGGAGCACAGATACGCAGTATTTT. This sequence encodes CASSLARSTDTQYF. The full variable domain, in which reference TRBV7-2 and TRBJ2-3 provide the parts outside the CDR3, is GAGVSQSPSNKVTEKGKDVELRCDPISGHTALYWYRQSLGQGLEFLIYFQGNSAPDKSGLPSDRFSAERTGGSVSTLTIQRTQQEDSAVYLCASSLARSTDTQYFGPGTRLTVL.

This clonotype was observed a few times. With a much larger clone just one base away, this may be a read error. The chain couples TRBV5-1 to TRBJ1-2, with D tentatively TRBD1 (5 bases). Germline loops: CDR1 SGHRS, CDR2 YFSETQ. This CDR3 is 13 amino acids long. The CDR3 loop reads CAGSFSPGPRGTF. CDR3 in DNA: TGTGCCGGCAGCTTCTCTCCGGGACCAAGAGGCACCTTC.

V gene TRBV10-1 combines with J gene TRBJ2-2; no reliable D call. The V gene lost 3 bases and the J gene lost 7 bases, with 12 bases spanning the gap. Germline V gives CDR1 WNHNN, CDR2 SYGVQD (reference sequence). This CDR3 is 14 amino acids long. CDR3 amino acids: CASSDSLLGGELFF. CDR3 nucleotides: TGCGCCAGCAGTGACTCTCTTCTTGGCGGGGAGCTGTTTTTT.

The sample holds a few counts of this clonotype. J is TRBJ1-5 and V is TRBV2, with 12 bases matching TRBD1. The ends lost 7 bases at V and 2 bases at J; junction bases unmatched: 12. The CDR3 is 18 amino acids. Germline values: CDR1 SNHLY, CDR2 FYNNEI. CDR3: CASTRRDRGLRRNQPQHF. The CDR3 bases are TGTGCCAGCACTCGGCGGGACAGGGGGCTTCGGCGCAATCAGCCCCAGCATTTT.

Notes on this clonotype: A much larger clonotype is one base distant, so this may be a read error. The chain combines TRBV24-1 with TRBJ2-2, with D unclear. Trimming left V 5 bases short and J 4 bases short, with 4 bases between. CDR1 is KGHDR and CDR2 is SFDVKD in the germline V gene. This CDR3 region has 12 residues. The CDR3 sequence: CATSGRTGELFF. The CDR3 DNA reads TGTGCCACCAGTGGTCGCACCGGGGAGCTGTTTTTT.

On this clonotype: A much larger clone is a single base away; this may be a read error. The chain has TRBV7-9 and TRBJ2-7; D call uncertain. Trimming left V 1 base short and J 3 bases short, with 10 bases between. This CDR3 comprises 14 residues. CDR1 and CDR2 from the germline V gene are SEHNR and FQNEAQ (reference sequence). The chain's CDR3 is CASSLGPGFYEQYF. DNA of the CDR3: TGTGCCAGCAGCTTAGGACCCGGATTCTACGAGCAGTACTTC.

The chain recombines TRBV25-1 with TRBJ1-1; weak D call: TRBD1 (6 bases). V lost 4 bases to trimming and J lost 0 bases, with 15 bases between them. The CDR3 sequence is 16 residues long. CDR1 is MGHDK and CDR2 is SYGVNS in the germline V gene. The CDR3 DNA is TGTGCCAGCAGTGGAACAGGGTTCACGATGAACACTGAAGCTTTCTTT. Amino acids: CASSGTGFTMNTEAFF. Drawing the rest from reference TRBV25-1 and TRBJ1-1, the complete variable domain is EADIYQTPRYLVIGTGKKITLECSQTMGHDKMYWYQQDPGMELHLIHYSYGVNSTEKGDLSSESTVSRIRTEHFPLTLESARPSHTSQYLCASSGTGFTMNTEAFFGQGTRLTVV.